The present T cell receptor (beta chain) was sequenced within a study of shared clonotypes between healthy human individuals. Study-level information: The composition of the donors was a couple of women and a few men aged 18 to 49.

Positive CCR7 selection of CD45RO-negative cells yielded the naive CD8 cells, and terminally differentiated effector memory CD45RA+ cells were excluded. This clone occurred a few times. The antigen remains unidentified. Method: immunoSEQ multiplex PCR; TCRdb's copy keeps in-frame clones and lacks some. The data show around 650,000 clones, approximately 96% seen once. This CDR3 comprises 11 residues. The germline V gene encodes CDR1 SGHTA and CDR2 FQGNSA. V dropped 5 bases and J dropped 13 bases, with 12 bases sitting between them. Study observations and caveats: Compared with memory subsets, naive subsets generally had larger estimated richness. Rarefaction showed that sequencing of sorted subsets was incomplete (despite large depth). Donors were few, which limited the genetic and exposure-history diversity represented.

Sequencing was done on a sample of naive CD8+ T cells sorted from blood. The V and J genes are TRBV7-2 and TRBJ2-1; D possibly corresponds to TRBD2 (6 bases). This TCR came from a woman aged 30 to 39 in good health. In DNA, the CDR3 is TGTGCCAGCAGCCCTAGCGTAATTCAGTTCTTC. As protein: CASSPSVIQFF. Complete variable domain (other parts from reference TRBV7-2 and TRBJ2-1): GAGVSQSPSNKVTEKGKDVELRCDPISGHTALYWYRQSLGQGLEFLIYFQGNSAPDKSGLPSDRFSAERTGGSVSTLTIQRTQQEDSAVYLCASSPSVIQFFGPGTRLTVL.